These 17 T cell receptor beta chains were sequenced from one sample in a study of spatial heterogeneity in lung cancer. General study results and limits: Mutation tallies in tumors tracked expanded intratumoral alpha and beta TCR counts.

Their target antigens are unknown. The sample's time point: sample taken at primary tumor resection. TCRdb reprocessed the 5' RACE reads with MiXCR, giving one entry per CDR3 protein. The profile covers some 13,000 distinct CDR3 sequences, with around 3.8% appearing a single time and 8% to 9% taken by the ten largest. The source was lung tumor tissue, collected at surgery. These receptors originate from a male donor with early-stage non-small cell lung cancer.

This clonotype was recorded many times. The rearrangement links TRBV19 to TRBJ2-3; D ambiguous. The germline V and J ends were trimmed by 0 bases and 4 bases, with 5 bases remaining between them. Germline CDR1 LNHDA, CDR2 SQIVND (reference sequence). The CDR3 length is 13 residues. Here the CDR3 DNA reads TGTGCCAGTAGTATAGAACCGCCAGATACGCAGTATTTT. Its protein is CASSIEPPDTQYF.

This clonotype occurred a few times. The chain carries TRBV12-3 or TRBV12-4 and TRBJ2-3; D remains unclear. The CDR3 extends over 12 amino acids. V lost 4 bases and J lost 0, with 2 bases in between. This CDR3 reads CASSCSTDTQYF. The DNA for the CDR3 is TGTGCCAGCAGTTGTAGCACAGATACGCAGTATTTT.

The genes are TRBV5-6 and TRBJ2-2, with unresolved D. V was shortened by 2 bases and J by 4 bases, with 12 bases between the two germline ends. Germline V gene lookup returns CDR1 SGHDT and CDR2 YYEEEE. CDR3 length: 15 residues. CDR3 amino acids: CASSFPGSLTGELFF. Here the CDR3 DNA reads TGTGCCAGCAGCTTCCCCGGGTCCCTCACCGGGGAGCTGTTTTTT.

This clonotype was detected a few times. A much larger clone differs from this one at a single base, so this may be a read error. V and J are TRBV29-1 and TRBJ1-2; 10 bases agree with TRBD1. This CDR3 is 13 amino acids long. Germline CDR1 is SQVTM and CDR2 is ANQGSEA. Here the CDR3 DNA reads TGCAGCGTTGACCTGGACAGGGGGAATGGCTACAACTTC. This codes for CSVDLDRGNGYNF.

This clonotype was seen only a few times. The V and J genes are TRBV5-8 and TRBJ2-3; TRBD1 is a possible D gene (5 bases). V was cut by 1 base and J by 0 bases, with 9 bases left in between. The germline V gene encodes CDR1 SGHTS and CDR2 YDEGEE. The CDR3 is made up of 15 amino acids. This CDR3 reads CASSLWAGSTDTQYF. The DNA for the CDR3 is TGTGCCAGCAGCTTGTGGGCAGGGAGCACAGATACGCAGTATTTT. The entire variable domain, with the rest obtained from reference TRBV5-8 and TRBJ2-3, is as follows: EAGVTQSPTHLIKTRGQQATLRCSPISGHTSVYWYQQALGLGLQFLLWYDEGEERNRGNFPPRFSGRQFPNYSSELNVNALELEDSALYLCASSLWAGSTDTQYFGPGTRLTVL.

This clonotype was detected a few times. CDR3: CSAGDSGRLHEQYF. The CDR3 DNA is TGCAGTGCTGGGGATAGCGGGAGACTCCACGAGCAGTACTTC. This chain links TRBV20-1 with TRBJ2-7; 9 nucleotides agree with TRBD2. The V and J ends lost 5 bases and 5 bases, in that order; junction bases with no gene match: 10. CDR1 is DFQATT and CDR2 is SNEGSKA in the germline V gene (reference sequence). The CDR3 sequence is 14 residues long.

This clonotype was picked up a small number of times. This chain connects TRBV3-1 to TRBJ1-2; the D is unclear. The CDR3 consists of 13 residues. Germline CDR1 reads LGHDT; CDR2 reads YNNKEL (reference sequence). V was clipped by 1 base and J by 5 bases, with 8 bases between them. In nucleotides, the CDR3 is TGTGCCAGCAGCCAAGGACGATGTTATGGCTACACCTTC. Its translation is CASSQGRCYGYTF. Together with reference TRBV3-1 and TRBJ1-2, the CDR3 gives the full variable domain: DTAVSQTPKYLVTQMGNDKSIKCEQNLGHDTMYWYKQDSKKFLKIMFSYNNKELIINETVPNRFSPKSPDKAHLNLHINSLELGDSAVYFCASSQGRCYGYTFGSGTRLTVV.

The sample holds many counts of this clonotype. The rearrangement links TRBV20-1 to TRBJ2-3; maybe TRBD2 (7 bases). CDR1 is DFQATT, CDR2 SNEGSKA, per germline (reference sequence). The CDR3 runs to 14 residues. V lost 0 bases, J lost 9 bases, and 16 bases lay in between. Written as DNA, the CDR3 is TGCAGTGCTAGAGATAGAGGAGGGAGGGGGACGCAGTATTTT. Encoded protein: CSARDRGGRGTQYF.

Ten or more counts support this clonotype. J is TRBJ2-7 and V is TRBV29-1; TRBD2 aligns across 11 bases. Germline loops: CDR1 SQVTM, CDR2 ANQGSEA. The CDR3 totals 14 residues. V gave up 5 bases and J gave up 2 bases; unmatched junction bases: 5. CDR3 sequence reads: CSVRLAGGPYEQYV. Here the CDR3 DNA reads TGCAGCGTTAGGCTAGCGGGGGGACCCTACGAGCAGTACGTC.

The V call is TRBV7-3, the J call TRBJ2-5, with D perhaps TRBD2 (6 bases). Germline-derived CDR1 and CDR2 are SGHTA and FQGTGA. V gave up 3 bases and J gave up 4 bases, with 12 bases separating them. The CDR3 consists of 14 residues. The CDR3 DNA reads TGTGCCAGCAGCTTCTCCGGGAGTAGAGAGACCCAGTACTTC. Translated: CASSFSGSRETQYF.

This clonotype is deemed medium-sized. The gene calls are TRBV5-1 and TRBJ2-3; D not resolved. The CDR3 runs 12 residues. The germline V and J ends were trimmed by 2 bases and 4 bases, with 5 bases remaining between them. The germline V gene encodes CDR1 SGHRS and CDR2 YFSETQ. The CDR3, as DNA: TGCGCCAGCAGCTTCCCAGCAGATACGCAGTATTTT. Translating it yields CASSFPADTQYF.

This clonotype is categorized as medium-sized. The rearrangement joins TRBV6-5 to TRBJ1-4, with 9 bases fitting TRBD1. There are 15 residues in the CDR3. Trimming at V came to 7 bases and at J to 8 bases, leaving 11 bases not matched to a gene. Germline V lookup: CDR1 MNHEY, CDR2 SVGAGI. The CDR3, as DNA: TGTGCCAGCAAAAAAACCGGGACAGGGAACGAAAAACTGTTTTTT. It encodes CASKKTGTGNEKLFF.

The V and J genes are TRBV5-1 and TRBJ2-3, with D unclear. This CDR3 region has 16 residues. Trimming cost V 5 bases and J 3 bases, with 19 bases left between them. Germline loops: CDR1 SGHRS, CDR2 YFSETQ. The CDR3 DNA sequence: TGCGCCAGCAGAGCGCACTCGTCATCCTCAACAGATACGCAGTATTTT. This gives the protein CASRAHSSSSTDTQYF.

In its sample, this clonotype was seen many times. This chain connects TRBV9 to TRBJ2-2; no definite D call. CDR1 is SGDLS, CDR2 YYNGEE, per germline. This CDR3 has 13 amino acids. Trimming took off 6 bases at V and 3 bases at J, with 9 bases between the two ends. The CDR3 spells CASTHSYTGELFF. CDR3 sequence (DNA): TGTGCCAGCACCCATTCTTACACCGGGGAGCTGTTTTTT.

There are many counts of this clonotype. The gene calls are TRBV12-3 or TRBV12-4 and TRBJ1-1, with D perhaps TRBD1 (5 bases). The CDR3 consists of 12 residues. V lost 6 bases to trimming and J lost 6 bases, with 11 bases between them. The CDR3 sequence is CASSRGGSEAFF. The CDR3 nucleotides are TGTGCCAGCAGCCGGGGGGGGTCTGAAGCTTTCTTT.

This clonotype has more than one count but fewer than ten. The J gene is TRBJ1-5, the V gene TRBV5-6; 7 bases agree with TRBD1. This CDR3 comprises 17 residues. With 0 bases clipped from V and 2 bases from J, the junction kept 8 bases outside the gene matches. CDR1 SGHDT and CDR2 YYEEEE come from the germline V gene. This CDR3 is CASSLGALTGGNQPQHF. In DNA, the CDR3 is TGTGCCAGCAGCTTGGGCGCCCTAACAGGGGGCAATCAGCCCCAGCATTTT.

This clonotype was detected only a few times. This rearrangement joins TRBV29-1 to TRBJ2-7; tentatively, D is TRBD1 (5 bases). The CDR3 contains 12 residues. V lost 7 bases and J 1 base, leaving 11 bases between the germline ends. Germline CDR1 is SQVTM and CDR2 is ANQGSEA. The CDR3 region is CSADTGSYEQYF. In nucleotides, the CDR3 is TGCAGCGCTGACACAGGATCCTACGAGCAGTACTTC.